These 32 T cell receptor beta chains came from one sample sequenced in a study of blood T cell repertoires in COVID-19. Measured with immunoSEQ multiplex PCR; TCRdb has only the in-frame clones, and not every one. The data show roughly 150,000 clones, 60% to 85% seen once. Specimen: peripheral blood. Receptor source: a man between 65 and 85 years old with acute or convalescent COVID-19.

J is TRBJ1-3 and V is TRBV19; 9 bases line up with TRBD1. After removal of 3 bases from V and 11 bases from J, the junction contained 2 bases not matched to a gene. Per the germline V gene, CDR1 is LNHDA and CDR2 is SQIVND (reference sequence). The CDR3 totals 12 residues. The CDR3, as DNA: TGTGCCAGTAGTATGGGACAGGGCCCCATATATTTT. Protein product: CASSMGQGPIYF.

This chain connects TRBV28 to TRBJ1-1; possibly TRBD1 for D (6 bases). The length of the CDR3 is 16 residues. Trimming took 7 bases from V and 5 from J, leaving 23 bases between them. From germline, CDR1 is MDHEN and CDR2 SYDVKM. As DNA, the CDR3 is TGTGCCAGCAAAACCCCTATAGGGGGAAGATTGACTGAAGCTTTCTTT. The encoded protein is CASKTPIGGRLTEAFF.

This rearrangement joins TRBV5-5 to TRBJ2-1; 7 bases are a match to TRBD1. V lost 2 bases to trimming and J lost 3 bases; unmatched junction nucleotides: 5. Germline V gene lookup returns CDR1 SGHKS and CDR2 YYEKEE (reference sequence). The CDR3 has 15 amino acids. The CDR3 DNA sequence: TGTGCCAGCAGCTTAACCGGGACAGACTACAATGAGCAGTTCTTC. Its protein is CASSLTGTDYNEQFF.

The J gene is TRBJ1-3, the V gene TRBV2, with TRBD1 matching over 10 bases. The CDR3 runs 15 residues. V shed 4 bases, J shed 0 bases, and the junction held 0 bases outside the gene matches. The V gene's germline CDR1 is SNHLY and CDR2 FYNNEI. CDR3 coding DNA: TGTGCCAGCAGTGGGACAGGGGGCTCTGGAAACACCATATATTTT. Amino acids: CASSGTGGSGNTIYF.

J is TRBJ2-7 and V is TRBV6-5; the match to TRBD1 covers 12 bases. V was pared by 7 bases and J by 7 bases, with 8 bases of the junction left unmatched. The CDR3 runs to 14 residues. CDR1 and CDR2 (germline): MNHEY, SVGAGI. The CDR3 coding sequence is TGTGCCAGCAACCGGGACAGGGGGCGAGAGGAGCAGTACTTC. Translation: CASNRDRGREEQYF.

The chain joins TRBV29-1 to TRBJ2-7, with D tentatively TRBD2 (5 bases). CDR3 size: 12 residues. Per germline, CDR1 SQVTM and CDR2 ANQGSEA. Between the trimmed V and J ends, which lost 7 bases and 2 bases, there was a span of 12 bases. CDR3 sequence (DNA): TGCAGCGACCCCACTAGGGCCTACGAGCAGTACTTC. The encoded protein is CSDPTRAYEQYF.

A note on this clone: Other DNA sequences in this specimen translate into the identical CDR3. V and J are TRBV5-4 and TRBJ2-5; TRBD1 is a possible D gene (6 bases). Trimming stripped 4 bases from V and 2 bases from J, with 9 bases between. CDR1 is SGHNT, CDR2 YYREEE, per germline (reference sequence). The CDR3 has 13 residues. The CDR3 loop reads CASSLGQQETQYF. The CDR3 nucleotides read TGTGCCAGCAGCCTCGGACAGCAAGAGACCCAGTACTTC.

The DNA for the CDR3 is TGTGCCACCAGTGATGCCGGGACAGCCACCTACGAGCAGTACTTC. This gives the protein CATSDAGTATYEQYF. This chain joins TRBV24-1 and TRBJ2-7, with TRBD1 matching over 7 bases. The CDR3 is made up of 15 amino acids. CDR1 KGHDR and CDR2 SFDVKD come from the germline V gene. J lost 2 bases, V lost 3 bases, and 6 bases had no gene match.

J is TRBJ1-1 and V is TRBV28; tentatively, D is TRBD1 (5 bases). The CDR3 is 13 amino acids. V was clipped by 5 bases and J by 11 bases, with 18 bases between them. Germline V gene lookup returns CDR1 MDHEN and CDR2 SYDVKM. The CDR3 DNA reads as TGTGCCAGCAGTCGCTACAGGAGGGCTGGTGCTTTCTTT. Encoded protein: CASSRYRRAGAFF.

The V gene is TRBV12-3 or TRBV12-4, the J gene TRBJ1-2; TRBD1 might be the D (6 bases). The V gene lost 4 bases and the J gene lost 5 bases, with 11 bases spanning the gap. The CDR3 has 13 residues. The CDR3 DNA reads as TGTGCCAGCAGTTGGGACACAGTGTATGGCTACACCTTC. This sequence encodes CASSWDTVYGYTF.

The chain uses TRBV11-3 and TRBJ2-5; 8 nucleotides agree with TRBD2. The V segment lost 5 bases and the J segment 7 bases; nucleotides outside the gene matches: 9. The CDR3 extends over 14 amino acids. Germline lookup yields CDR1 SGHNT and CDR2 YENEEA. Written as DNA, the CDR3 is TGTGCCAGCAGCGGGAGCGGGGGAAGAGGGACCCAGTACTTC. Translated, it gives CASSGSGGRGTQYF. The full variable domain, its missing parts supplied by reference TRBV11-3 and TRBJ2-5, is EAGVVQSPRYKIIEKKQPVAFWCNPISGHNTLYWYLQNLGQGPELLIRYENEEAVDDSQLPKDRFSAERLKGVDSTLKIQPAELGDSAVYLCASSGSGGRGTQYFGPGTRLLVL.

V is TRBV7-9 and J is TRBJ2-1; weak D call: TRBD2 (6 bases). The CDR3 runs to 14 residues. Per the germline V gene, CDR1 is SEHNR and CDR2 is FQNEAQ (reference sequence). V was cut by 2 bases and J by 13 bases, with 18 bases left in between. In nucleotides, the CDR3 is TGTGCCAGCAGCTTATCTTTAGGCGGGATTTACCAGTTCTTC. Its translation: CASSLSLGGIYQFF.

This clone was counted a few times. The chain combines TRBV5-1 with TRBJ2-3; 11 bases match TRBD2. The length of the CDR3 is 15 residues. CDR1 and CDR2 (germline): SGHRS, YFSETQ. Trimming at V came to 4 bases and at J to 7 bases, leaving 8 bases not matched to a gene. CDR3 DNA: TGCGCCAGCAGCGGCGGGACTAGCGGTTTAAATACGCAGTATTTT. Translation gives CASSGGTSGLNTQYF.

This clone is a singleton in its sample. The chain combines TRBV7-9 with TRBJ1-4; TRBD1 agrees at 11 bases. Germline lookup yields CDR1 SEHNR and CDR2 FQNEAQ (reference sequence). The J segment lost 5 bases and the V segment lost 1 base, leaving 0 bases of the junction unmatched. This CDR3 spans 15 amino acids. The CDR3 DNA is TGTGCCAGCAGCTTAGGGGACAGGGGGAATGAAAAACTGTTTTTT. Its translation: CASSLGDRGNEKLFF.

The J gene is TRBJ2-7, the V gene TRBV6-8; the D is unclear. V lost 3 bases, J lost 0 bases, and 12 bases lay in between. From germline, CDR1 is MNHGY and CDR2 SAAAGT. The CDR3 contains 15 residues. CDR3 sequence: CASSYEESSSYEQYF. The CDR3 DNA reads TGTGCCAGCAGTTATGAGGAAAGTAGCTCCTACGAGCAGTACTTC.

The V and J genes are TRBV11-3 and TRBJ2-1; D is perhaps TRBD1 (6 bases). This CDR3 contains 16 residues. CDR1 and CDR2 from the germline V gene are SGHNT and YENEEA. V was pared by 6 bases and J by 0 bases, with 15 bases between. The CDR3 nucleotides are TGTGCCAGCAGACCTCAAAGGGGGAGCTCCTACAATGAGCAGTTCTTC. Translated: CASRPQRGSSYNEQFF.

This clone was counted a single time. The chain has TRBV12-3 or TRBV12-4 and TRBJ1-4, with D unclear. V shed 5 bases and J shed 7 bases, with 8 bases lying between them. The CDR3 runs 12 residues. In DNA form, the CDR3 reads TGTGCCAGCAGTCTAGGAGGTGAAAAACTGTTTTTT. Translated: CASSLGGEKLFF.

CDR3 coding DNA: TGTGCCAGCAGCTTAGATTTGGGGACAACCTACAATGAGCAGTTCTTC. Its protein is CASSLDLGTTYNEQFF. The chain employs TRBV11-3 and TRBJ2-1, with D possibly being TRBD1 (6 bases). V shed 0 bases and J shed 2 bases, with 11 bases lying between them. There are 16 residues in the CDR3. Germline V gene lookup returns CDR1 SGHNT and CDR2 YENEEA.

Remarks on this clone: The sample contains more than one DNA sequence encoding this CDR3. The chain carries TRBV7-9 and TRBJ1-1; weak D call: TRBD1 (6 bases). Trimming shortened V by 3 bases and J by 1 base, and 9 bases separated the two germline ends. The CDR3 length is 14 residues. Germline CDR1 reads SEHNR; CDR2 reads FQNEAQ (reference sequence). The CDR3 region has the DNA TGTGCCAGCAGCTTTCAGGGGTCGAACACTGAAGCTTTCTTT. This gives the protein CASSFQGSNTEAFF.

The genes are TRBV7-9 and TRBJ1-2, with D unclear. V shed 1 base and J shed 4 bases, with 7 bases lying between them. Germline CDR1 and CDR2: SEHNR and FQNEAQ (reference sequence). The CDR3 spans 13 residues. CDR3 in amino acids: CASSLEGGYGYTF. The CDR3, as DNA: TGTGCCAGCAGCTTAGAAGGAGGCTATGGCTACACCTTC. Filled out from reference TRBV7-9 and TRBJ1-2, the complete variable domain reads DTGVSQNPRHKITKRGQNVTFRCDPISEHNRLYWYRQTLGQGPEFLTYFQNEAQLEKSRLLSDRFSAERPKGSFSTLEIQRTEQGDSAMYLCASSLEGGYGYTFGSGTRLTVV.

The chain recombines TRBV19 with TRBJ1-1; no definite D call. V gave up 3 bases and J gave up 8 bases, with 7 bases separating them. The length of the CDR3 is 11 residues. Germline V gene sequence: CDR1 LNHDA, CDR2 SQIVND (reference sequence). The CDR3 spells CASSIGPEAFF. CDR3 in DNA: TGTGCCAGTAGTATTGGCCCCGAAGCTTTCTTT.

A few counts support this clone. The V and J genes are TRBV5-1 and TRBJ2-7; 7 bases fit TRBD2. Trimming took 6 bases from V and 0 from J; bases not matched to a gene: 12. CDR1 and CDR2 (germline): SGHRS, YFSETQ. This CDR3 has 16 residues. The CDR3 is CASTPPGGLSSYEQYF. CDR3 DNA sequence: TGCGCCAGCACCCCCCCCGGGGGGTTAAGCTCCTACGAGCAGTACTTC.

The J gene is TRBJ1-1, the V gene TRBV11-2; no clear D. The CDR3 is 16 amino acids. V was clipped by 2 bases and J by 4 bases, with 17 bases between them. Germline values: CDR1 SGHAT, CDR2 FQNNGV. This CDR3 is CASSLLPGSHGTEAFF. The CDR3 bases are TGTGCCAGCAGCTTACTTCCGGGTTCCCATGGCACTGAAGCTTTCTTT.

V gene TRBV13 combines with J gene TRBJ2-2, with TRBD2 identical over 8 bases. Germline loops: CDR1 PRHDT, CDR2 FYEKMQ (reference sequence). The CDR3 is 13 amino acids. Unmatched junction bases numbered 7, after V lost 10 bases and J lost 6 bases. The DNA for the CDR3 is TGTGCCACCCTAGCCGGGGGGGCCGGGGAGCTGTTTTTT. It encodes CATLAGGAGELFF.

The V and J genes are TRBV27 and TRBJ2-1; 8 bases match TRBD2. The CDR3 length is 15 residues. The V and J ends lost 9 bases and 4 bases, in that order; junction bases with no gene match: 11. Germline values: CDR1 MNHEY, CDR2 SMNVEV (reference sequence). The CDR3 bases are TGTGCCAGTTCCGTCGGTAGCGGGATTTACAATGAGCAGTTCTTC. It codes for CASSVGSGIYNEQFF.

This rearrangement joins TRBV3-1 (or the pseudogene TRBV3-2) to TRBJ1-1, with D maybe TRBD1 (6 bases). The CDR3 spans 14 residues. Germline CDR1 and CDR2: LGHDT and YNNKEL (reference sequence). V shed 2 bases and J shed 1 base, with 8 bases lying between them. CDR3 bases: TGTGCCAGCAGCCAATCGGACAGGAACACTGAAGCTTTCTTT. Its translation: CASSQSDRNTEAFF.

The genes are TRBV9 and TRBJ2-7; weak D call: TRBD2 (6 bases). CDR3 size: 15 residues. Germline CDR1 SGDLS, CDR2 YYNGEE. The V end was cut by 0 bases, the J end by 5 bases, with 15 bases between. The CDR3 bases are TGTGCCAGCAGCGTAGCCCTGGGACTGGGAGACGAGCAGTACTTC. Residues: CASSVALGLGDEQYF.

The chain has TRBV28 and TRBJ2-1; D not resolved. V shed 6 bases and J shed 2 bases, with 14 bases lying between them. CDR1 is MDHEN, CDR2 SYDVKM, per germline. CDR3 length: 15 amino acids. The CDR3 bases are TGTGCCAGCAGCCACTTCCAGGCTACCTACAATGAGCAGTTCTTC. It encodes CASSHFQATYNEQFF.

DNA for the CDR3: TGTGCCAGTAGTAACTACGGACAGGGGGCGACCTATGGCTACACCTTC. Its protein product is CASSNYGQGATYGYTF. V usage is TRBV19 and J usage is TRBJ1-2, with 11 nucleotides matching TRBD1. J lost 4 bases, V lost 4 bases, and 8 bases had no gene match. Germline V gene data show CDR1 as LNHDA and CDR2 as SQIVND (reference sequence). CDR3 size: 16 residues.

The V gene is TRBV3-1 (or the pseudogene TRBV3-2), the J gene TRBJ1-5, with D tentatively TRBD1 (6 bases). The germline V gene has CDR1 LGHDT and CDR2 YNNKEL (reference sequence). The CDR3 is made up of 14 amino acids. Trimming removed 0 bases from V and 9 bases from J, with 12 bases in between. The CDR3 DNA is TGTGCCAGCAGCCAAGATCAGGCCAGGGGGCCCCAGCATTTT. This sequence encodes CASSQDQARGPQHF.

This clone has a single count. This chain links TRBV5-1 with TRBJ2-2; D is perhaps TRBD2 (5 bases). This CDR3 contains 15 residues. The V and J ends lost 0 bases and 7 bases respectively, with 13 bases between them. The germline CDR1 and CDR2 sequences are SGHRS and YFSETQ. For the CDR3, the DNA is TGCGCCAGCAGCTTGGTGGCTAGGAGGAGCGGGGAGCTGTTTTTT. Residues: CASSLVARRSGELFF.

The V gene is TRBV30, the J gene TRBJ1-1; 7 bases map to TRBD1. Looked up from germline, CDR1 is GTSNPN and CDR2 is SVGIG (reference sequence). The CDR3 has 12 residues. The trim removed 3 bases at V and 7 bases at J, leaving 5 bases unmatched. DNA for the CDR3: TGTGCCTGGAGGGTACAGGGGATTGAAGCTTTCTTT. It is translated as CAWRVQGIEAFF.